A selection of T cell receptor beta chains follows, all from one sample in a study of beta chain features in type 1 diabetes. TCRdb's table, derived via immunoSEQ multiplex PCR, lists solely in-frame clones and lacks some. The sample yields around 400,000 clones, about 14% seen once. Material for sequencing was naive CD4+ T cells from blood. These TCRs come from a woman aged 18-35 years in good health. Each CDR3 is given with its conserved first and last residue. Each record gives: clone size, J gene, D gene, V gene, CDR3 DNA, CDR3 protein. The D gene is left open where the match is weak. Only some rows state a clone size, as once, few, many or a class for expanded clones.

abundance: few; j_gene: TRBJ2-5; d_gene: -; v_gene: TRBV19; CDR3nt: TGTGCCAGTGGACAGACCGACCAAGAGACCCAGTACTTC; CDR3aa: CASGQTDQETQYF
abundance: few; j_gene: TRBJ2-1; d_gene: -; v_gene: TRBV7-2; CDR3nt: TGTGCCAGCAGGGCTAGCGCCAGCTCCTACAATGAGCAGTTCTTC; CDR3aa: CASRASASSYNEQFF
abundance: -; j_gene: TRBJ2-7; d_gene: -; v_gene: TRBV5-1; CDR3nt: TGCGCCAGCAGCTTGCTGTCTAGCGTCTCCTACGAGCAGTACTTC; CDR3aa: CASSLLSSVSYEQYF
abundance: few; j_gene: TRBJ1-5; d_gene: -; v_gene: TRBV30; CDR3nt: TGTGCCTGGAGTGCCCGGCGGATAAATCAGCCCCAGCATTTT; CDR3aa: CAWSARRINQPQHF
abundance: -; j_gene: TRBJ1-2; d_gene: TRBD1; v_gene: TRBV2; CDR3nt: TGTGCCAGCAACAGGGGACTCTATGGCTACACCTTC; CDR3aa: CASNRGLYGYTF
abundance: few; j_gene: TRBJ1-5; d_gene: -; v_gene: TRBV29-1; CDR3nt: TGCAGCGTTGTCGCCAGTGATCAGCCCCAGCATTTT; CDR3aa: CSVVASDQPQHF
abundance: few; j_gene: TRBJ1-2; d_gene: TRBD1; v_gene: TRBV27; CDR3nt: TGTGCCAGCAGTAGAAGGGGGCGTAGGAACTATGGCTACACCTTC; CDR3aa: CASSRRGRRNYGYTF
abundance: few; j_gene: TRBJ2-7; d_gene: TRBD2; v_gene: TRBV7-2; CDR3nt: TGTGCCAGCAGAGAGGCTAGCGGGAGGGGTTACGAGCAGTACTTC; CDR3aa: CASREASGRGYEQYF
abundance: -; j_gene: TRBJ2-6; d_gene: -; v_gene: TRBV28; CDR3nt: TGTGCCAGCAGTCCGAGCGGTTCTGGGGCCAACGTCCTGACTTTC; CDR3aa: CASSPSGSGANVLTF
abundance: few; j_gene: TRBJ1-2; d_gene: TRBD1; v_gene: TRBV5-4; CDR3nt: TGTGCCAGCAGACCTGGGACAGGAGTTTTCTATGGCTACACCTTC; CDR3aa: CASRPGTGVFYGYTF
abundance: -; j_gene: TRBJ1-5; d_gene: -; v_gene: TRBV7-9; CDR3nt: TGTGCCAGCAGTCCACACGTCAATCAGCCCCAGCATTTT; CDR3aa: CASSPHVNQPQHF
abundance: -; j_gene: TRBJ1-5; d_gene: -; v_gene: TRBV4-1; CDR3nt: TGCGCCAGCAGCCAAGATATGGGGGCATGGGATCAGCCCCAGCATTTT; CDR3aa: CASSQDMGAWDQPQHF
abundance: -; j_gene: TRBJ2-3; d_gene: TRBD1; v_gene: TRBV9; CDR3nt: TGTGCCAGCAGCCCCAGGGGGATAACCACAGATACGCAGTATTTT; CDR3aa: CASSPRGITTDTQYF
abundance: -; j_gene: TRBJ2-3; d_gene: -; v_gene: TRBV2; CDR3nt: TGTGCCAGCCGTGACAGGTCAGATACGCAGTATTTT; CDR3aa: CASRDRSDTQYF
abundance: few; j_gene: TRBJ1-1; d_gene: -; v_gene: TRBV6-1; CDR3nt: TGTGCCAGCAGTGCTTATGGCACATCGAACACTGAAGCTTTCTTT; CDR3aa: CASSAYGTSNTEAFF
abundance: -; j_gene: TRBJ2-7; d_gene: -; v_gene: TRBV18; CDR3nt: TGTGCCAGCTCCTCCGGGGGCGAGCAGTACTTC; CDR3aa: CASSSGGEQYF
abundance: few; j_gene: TRBJ1-2; d_gene: -; v_gene: TRBV7-2; CDR3nt: TGTGCCAGCAGCTTAGGCGGGGGAGCAACGAACTATGGCTACACCTTC; CDR3aa: CASSLGGGATNYGYTF
abundance: -; j_gene: TRBJ2-7; d_gene: TRBD1; v_gene: TRBV4-2; CDR3nt: TGTGCCAGCAGCCGGCCAGGACAGGCTCCCTACGAGCAGTACTTC; CDR3aa: CASSRPGQAPYEQYF
abundance: -; j_gene: TRBJ2-1; d_gene: TRBD2; v_gene: TRBV4-3; CDR3nt: TGCGCCAGCAGCCAGGGTACTAGCGGGAGAGGCAATGAGCAGTTCTTC; CDR3aa: CASSQGTSGRGNEQFF
abundance: -; j_gene: TRBJ1-3; d_gene: -; v_gene: TRBV30; CDR3nt: TGTGCCTGGAGTGAATTTATTCGACAGACCTCTGGAAACACCATATATTTT; CDR3aa: CAWSEFIRQTSGNTIYF
abundance: few; j_gene: TRBJ2-1; d_gene: -; v_gene: TRBV7-9; CDR3nt: TGTGCCAGCAGTCTGAACAGGGACAATGAGCAGTTCTTC; CDR3aa: CASSLNRDNEQFF
abundance: -; j_gene: TRBJ2-1; d_gene: TRBD2; v_gene: TRBV5-1; CDR3nt: TGCGCCAGCAGCCTTACTAGCGGGACTTACAATGAGCAGTTCTTC; CDR3aa: CASSLTSGTYNEQFF
abundance: few; j_gene: TRBJ2-5; d_gene: -; v_gene: TRBV29-1; CDR3nt: TGCAGCGTTTCGGGAGAGGGGGCCCAAGAGACCCAGTACTTC; CDR3aa: CSVSGEGAQETQYF
abundance: -; j_gene: TRBJ2-2; d_gene: -; v_gene: TRBV30; CDR3nt: TGTGCCTGGAGTAGGGACACCCACACCGGGGAGCTGTTTTTT; CDR3aa: CAWSRDTHTGELFF
abundance: few; j_gene: TRBJ2-1; d_gene: TRBD2; v_gene: TRBV7-6; CDR3nt: TGTGCCAGCAGCTTGAGGACTAGCGAAGGAGGGGGACGACATGAGCAGTTCTTC; CDR3aa: CASSLRTSEGGGRHEQFF
abundance: few; j_gene: TRBJ1-2; d_gene: -; v_gene: TRBV15; CDR3nt: TGTGCCACCAGCACCGGCTATGGCTACACCTTC; CDR3aa: CATSTGYGYTF
abundance: few; j_gene: TRBJ2-1; d_gene: TRBD2; v_gene: TRBV5-6; CDR3nt: TGTGCCAGCAGCCTCAGGACTAGCGGGGGGAACTACAATGAGCAGTTCTTC; CDR3aa: CASSLRTSGGNYNEQFF
abundance: -; j_gene: TRBJ2-5; d_gene: TRBD2; v_gene: TRBV30; CDR3nt: TGTGCCTGGAGTATCGGGCTAGCGGGAGGACGAAGTGAGACCCAGTACTTC; CDR3aa: CAWSIGLAGGRSETQYF
abundance: -; j_gene: TRBJ2-1; d_gene: -; v_gene: TRBV5-1; CDR3nt: TGCGCCAGCAGCTTGCACAGGGACCCCTACAATGAGCAGTTCTTC; CDR3aa: CASSLHRDPYNEQFF
abundance: once; j_gene: TRBJ2-7; d_gene: TRBD2; v_gene: TRBV5-4; CDR3nt: TGTGCCAGCAGCGTCCCCGGGACTAGCGGGATCTACGAGCAGTACTTC; CDR3aa: CASSVPGTSGIYEQYF
abundance: -; j_gene: TRBJ2-7; d_gene: -; v_gene: TRBV5-1; CDR3nt: TGCGCCAGCAGCTTGGACCGGGAAGCCCCCTACGAGCAGTACTTC; CDR3aa: CASSLDREAPYEQYF
abundance: few; j_gene: TRBJ2-1; d_gene: -; v_gene: TRBV30; CDR3nt: TGTGCCTGGGGTCCAGGAGGCAGTCGGATGCAGCAGTTCTTC; CDR3aa: CAWGPGGSRMQQFF
abundance: -; j_gene: TRBJ1-2; d_gene: TRBD1; v_gene: TRBV4-1; CDR3nt: TGCGCCAGCAGCCTCCAAGAGACAGGGGGAAGGAATGGCTACACCTTC; CDR3aa: CASSLQETGGRNGYTF
abundance: -; j_gene: TRBJ2-1; d_gene: TRBD1; v_gene: TRBV2; CDR3nt: TGTGCCAGCAGGGAAAACAGGGGTTCCTACAATGAGCAGTTCTTC; CDR3aa: CASRENRGSYNEQFF
abundance: few; j_gene: TRBJ2-7; d_gene: TRBD1; v_gene: TRBV19; CDR3nt: TGTGCCAGTAACCCGGGGCAGGGGGTCTACGAGCAGTACTTC; CDR3aa: CASNPGQGVYEQYF